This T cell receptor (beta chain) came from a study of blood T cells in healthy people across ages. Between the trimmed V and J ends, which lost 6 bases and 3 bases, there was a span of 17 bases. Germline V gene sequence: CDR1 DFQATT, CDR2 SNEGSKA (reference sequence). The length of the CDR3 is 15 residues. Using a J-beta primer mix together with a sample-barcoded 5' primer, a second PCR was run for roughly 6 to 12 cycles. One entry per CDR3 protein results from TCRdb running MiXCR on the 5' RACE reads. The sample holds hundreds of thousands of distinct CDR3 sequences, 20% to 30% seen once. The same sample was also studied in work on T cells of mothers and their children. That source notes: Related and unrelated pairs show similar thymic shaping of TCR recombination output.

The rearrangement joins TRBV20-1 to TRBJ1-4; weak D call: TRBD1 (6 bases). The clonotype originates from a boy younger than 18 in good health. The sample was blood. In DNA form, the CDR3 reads TGCAGTGCCAGGGGCCAGGACGACTCTAATGAAAAACTGTTTTTT. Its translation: CSARGQDDSNEKLFF.